These 30 T cell receptor beta chains share one sample of origin, sequenced in a study of regulatory T cells in long-lasting Graves disease. Indicated time point: persistent/refractory GD, antithyroid drugs over 5 years with positive TRAb. The TCR library was prepared using RNA isolated from PBMCs. Sequencing libraries for TCR beta were prepared with iRepertoire HTBI primers and Arm-PCR of CDR3 regions. TCRdb recomputed calls from the multiplex PCR reads with MiXCR, one row per CDR3 protein. The sample includes 420,000 or so distinct CDR3 sequences, 23% of them seen just once. This sample comprised peripheral blood mononuclear cells (PBMCs), obtained when the disease was refractory, from a patient treated with antithyroid drugs. These receptors were taken from a female donor with Graves disease.

As for this clonotype: A read error may explain this, as a much larger clone is one base away. The chain uses TRBV3-1 and TRBJ2-5; 7 nucleotides match TRBD1. The germline CDR1 and CDR2 sequences are LGHDT and YNNKEL (reference sequence). This CDR3 contains 15 residues. CDR3 DNA sequence: TGTGCCAGCAGCCAGGTGGGACAGATCCAAGAGACCCGGTACTTC. It is translated as CASSQVGQIQETRYF.

This clonotype was counted between two and nine times. This chain uses TRBV5-1 with TRBJ2-2, with D perhaps TRBD2 (6 bases). The ends were cut back, 4 bases at V and 7 bases at J, with 8 bases in the middle. This CDR3 contains 12 residues. Germline V CDR1 and CDR2: SGHRS, YFSETQ. In nucleotides, the CDR3 is TGCGCCAGCAGCCTAGCGTACGGGGAGCTGTTTTTT. Amino acid sequence: CASSLAYGELFF.

This clonotype was recorded only once. The CDR3 DNA reads as TGTGCCAGCAGCTCAGGGGAGGGGACTAGCTACCCCGAGCAGTACTTC. Translation: CASSSGEGTSYPEQYF. The chain links TRBV7-2 to TRBJ2-7; 9 bases align to TRBD2. The J segment lost 6 bases and the V segment lost 4 bases, leaving 13 bases of the junction unmatched. The V gene's germline CDR1 is SGHTA and CDR2 FQGNSA. The CDR3 is 16 amino acids.

This clonotype has ten or more counts. This chain joins TRBV6-1 and TRBJ1-2, with a tentative D call TRBD1 (5 bases). From germline, CDR1 is MNHNS and CDR2 SASEGT. This CDR3 region has 13 residues. V was shortened by 4 bases and J by 2 bases, with 8 bases between the two germline ends. CDR3 nucleotide sequence: TGTGCCAGCAGTGTCGGGGGGAACTATGGCTACACCTTC. Its protein is CASSVGGNYGYTF.

This clonotype was picked up many times. This chain links TRBV5-1 with TRBJ2-7; the D gene is possibly TRBD2 (6 bases). This CDR3 has 12 residues. CDR1 and CDR2 from the germline V gene are SGHRS and YFSETQ. Trimming removed 2 bases from V and 7 bases from J, with 10 bases in between. CDR3 in DNA: TGCGCCAGCAGCTTTCCGGGAGTAGAGCAGTACTTC. This sequence encodes CASSFPGVEQYF.

This clonotype was counted ten times or more. J is TRBJ1-3 and V is TRBV2; weak D call: TRBD1 (5 bases). Trimming took 5 bases from V and 0 from J, leaving 11 bases between them. Germline CDR1 and CDR2: SNHLY and FYNNEI. CDR3 length: 15 residues. The CDR3 protein is CASSPRAVSGNTIYF. CDR3 nucleotides: TGTGCCAGCAGTCCCAGGGCCGTCTCTGGAAACACCATATATTTT.

This clonotype was found a few times. V and J are TRBV29-1 and TRBJ2-4, with 7 bases aligning to TRBD1. CDR1 is SQVTM, CDR2 ANQGSEA, per germline. With 3 bases clipped from V and 8 bases from J, the junction kept 10 bases outside the gene matches. The CDR3 spans 14 residues. The CDR3 protein is CSVEGRGIEDIQYF. The CDR3, as DNA: TGCAGCGTTGAGGGCAGGGGGATTGAAGACATTCAGTACTTC.

This clonotype has ten or more counts. This rearrangement joins TRBV6-1 to TRBJ2-7, with TRBD2 matching over 9 bases. With 7 bases clipped from V and 1 base from J, the junction kept 8 bases outside the gene matches. The germline gives CDR1 MNHNS, CDR2 SASEGT. The CDR3 extends over 15 amino acids. The CDR3 sequence is CASNPVAGVSYEQYF. In DNA, the CDR3 is TGTGCCAGCAACCCCGTAGCGGGAGTGTCCTACGAGCAGTACTTC.

The rearrangement uses TRBV12-3 or TRBV12-4 and TRBJ2-6; D is possibly TRBD2 (6 bases). The CDR3 sequence is 13 residues long. V was shortened by 5 bases and J by 12 bases, with 14 bases between the two germline ends. CDR3 in amino acids: CASSRSRRGVLTF. CDR3 nucleotides: TGTGCCAGCAGTCGGAGCCGGAGGGGCGTCCTGACTTTC.

In this sample, this clonotype turned up many times. This rearrangement joins TRBV6-1 to TRBJ2-7; tentatively, D is TRBD2 (6 bases). Trimming removed 0 bases at V and 4 bases at J, with 10 bases between. Germline V gene lookup returns CDR1 MNHNS and CDR2 SASEGT. This CDR3 region has 14 residues. The CDR3 spells CASSEANGGYEQYF. The CDR3 bases are TGTGCCAGCAGTGAAGCTAATGGGGGGTACGAGCAGTACTTC.

The chain employs TRBV5-5 and TRBJ2-7, with D possibly TRBD2 on 7 matching bases. This CDR3 comprises 15 residues. Germline V gene sequence: CDR1 SGHKS, CDR2 YYEKEE (reference sequence). Deletions cut 5 bases from V and 5 bases from J, with 20 bases between. The CDR3 is CASSYSGTKIHEQYF. The CDR3, as DNA: TGTGCCAGCAGTTACAGCGGGACAAAGATCCACGAGCAGTACTTC.

The V call is TRBV2, the J call TRBJ2-3, with TRBD1 as a possible D gene (5 bases). V gave up 11 bases and J gave up 3 bases, with 9 bases separating them. This CDR3 has 11 residues. Per germline, CDR1 SNHLY and CDR2 FYNNEI. In DNA, the CDR3 is TGTGCCGTCCGACAGACAGATACGCAGTATTTT. The encoded protein is CAVRQTDTQYF.

This clonotype was seen a handful of times. This likely comes from a read error, as the CDR3 has no conserved phenylalanine or tryptophan at its end. This chain links TRBV5-5 with TRBJ1-1; D gene ambiguous. The germline V gene has CDR1 SGHKS and CDR2 YYEKEE (reference sequence). The CDR3 loop spans 15 amino acids. Deletions cut 0 bases from V and 0 bases from J, with 9 bases between. The CDR3 sequence: CASSLAAVMNTEAFL. The DNA for the CDR3 is TGTGCCAGCAGCTTGGCGGCAGTTATGAACACTGAAGCTTTCCTT.

This clonotype was counted ten times or more. The genes are TRBV24-1 and TRBJ1-1; the D gene is possibly TRBD1 (5 bases). Trimming pared 10 bases from V and 1 base from J, leaving 15 bases between. There are 14 residues in the CDR3. Germline CDR1 KGHDR, CDR2 SFDVKD. The CDR3 reads CATRPGWGNTEAFF. Here the CDR3 DNA reads TGTGCCACTCGTCCAGGGTGGGGGAACACTGAAGCTTTCTTT.

Turning to this clonotype: One junction end does not reproduce the germline sequence, and a read error may be involved. The chain uses TRBV7-2 and TRBJ2-7; 7 nucleotides match TRBD1. In germline, CDR1 is SGHTA, CDR2 FQGNSA. CDR3 length: 14 residues. The CDR3 sequence: CASSQETGICEQYF. CDR3 coding DNA: TGTGCCAGCAGTCAAGAGACAGGGATCTGCGAGCAGTATTTC. The complete variable domain, with remaining parts taken from reference TRBV7-2 and TRBJ2-7, reads GAGVSQSPSNKVTEKGKDVELRCDPISGHTALYWYRQSLGQGLEFLIYFQGNSAPDKSGLPSDRFSAERTGGSVSTLTIQRTQQEDSAVYLCASSQETGICEQYFGPGTRLTVT.

This clonotype was picked up a small number of times. V and J are TRBV6-9 and TRBJ2-7, with 7 bases fitting TRBD1. J gave up 2 bases and V 3 bases, and 4 bases lay outside the gene matches. CDR1 and CDR2 from the germline V gene are MNHGY and SVAAGI. The CDR3 covers 14 residues. CDR3: CASSYDQGAYEQYF. CDR3 coding DNA: TGTGCCAGCAGTTACGATCAGGGGGCCTACGAGCAGTACTTC.

The chain carries TRBV4-1 and TRBJ1-2; TRBD1 agrees at 9 bases. Germline V gene lookup returns CDR1 MGHRA and CDR2 YSYEKL. V lost 6 bases to trimming and J lost 1 base; unmatched junction nucleotides: 9. This CDR3 is built from 16 residues. CDR3: CASSPGQGPLNYGYTF. The CDR3 nucleotides read TGCGCCAGCAGTCCGGGACAGGGCCCTCTTAACTATGGCTACACCTTC.

Ten or more counts support this clonotype. The chain couples TRBV20-1 to TRBJ2-5; D uncertain. CDR1 is DFQATT, CDR2 SNEGSKA, per germline (reference sequence). There are 11 residues in the CDR3. Trimming stripped 5 bases from V and 1 base from J, with 5 bases between. CDR3 loop: CSALLQETQYF. For the CDR3, the DNA is TGCAGTGCTCTGCTCCAAGAGACCCAGTACTTC.

For this clonotype: A much larger clonotype is one base distant, so this may be a read error. V gene TRBV6-1 combines with J gene TRBJ2-7; possible D gene TRBD2, 6 bases. Germline V gives CDR1 MNHNS, CDR2 SASEGT. Between the trimmed V and J ends, which lost 3 bases and 3 bases, there was a span of 21 bases. CDR3 length: 17 amino acids. The CDR3 here is CASSDPRGEASLYEQYF. The CDR3 coding sequence is TGTGCCAGCAGTGACCCCCGAGGGGAGGCTTCCCTCTACGAGCAGTACTTC.

This clonotype has ten or more counts. V is TRBV7-2 and J is TRBJ1-1; D gene uncertain. The V and J ends lost 5 bases and 5 bases respectively, with 12 bases between them. The V gene's germline CDR1 is SGHTA and CDR2 FQGNSA. This CDR3 has 13 residues. CDR3 loop: CASSPLRVTEAFF. CDR3 in DNA: TGTGCCAGCAGCCCTCTACGAGTTACTGAAGCTTTCTTT.

The chain carries TRBV7-2 and TRBJ2-5, with D perhaps TRBD1 or TRBD2 (6 bases each). Trimming cost V 2 bases and J 5 bases, with 18 bases left between them. This CDR3 comprises 16 residues. Germline lookup yields CDR1 SGHTA and CDR2 FQGNSA. CDR3 coding DNA: TGTGCCAGCAGCTTATTTAGGGGGGCCCGAGGGGAGACCCAGTACTTC. This sequence encodes CASSLFRGARGETQYF. Full variable domain (outside the CDR3, taken from reference TRBV7-2 and TRBJ2-5): GAGVSQSPSNKVTEKGKDVELRCDPISGHTALYWYRQSLGQGLEFLIYFQGNSAPDKSGLPSDRFSAERTGGSVSTLTIQRTQQEDSAVYLCASSLFRGARGETQYFGPGTRLLVL.

This clonotype was counted ten times or more. The chain links TRBV7-2 to TRBJ2-5; D not certain. Germline V lookup: CDR1 SGHTA, CDR2 FQGNSA. The CDR3 is 14 residues long. Trimming left V 2 bases short and J 2 bases short, with 9 bases between. The CDR3 DNA follows: TGTGCCAGCAGCTTAATCGTGGGACAAGAGACCCAGTACTTC. It codes for CASSLIVGQETQYF.

As concerns this clonotype: Just one base apart from a much larger clone, this may be a read error. The chain recombines TRBV6-6 with TRBJ2-7, with unresolved D. Germline V lookup: CDR1 MNHNY, CDR2 SVGAGI (reference sequence). Trimming removed 0 bases from V and 3 bases from J, with 9 bases in between. The CDR3 totals 14 residues. Here the CDR3 reads CASSYSDGIYEQYF. CDR3 DNA: TGTGCCAGCAGTTACTCGGACGGCATCTACGAGCAGTACTTC.

This clonotype was observed a handful of times. The rearrangement uses TRBV24-1 and TRBJ1-5; 7 nucleotides align to TRBD1. The trim removed 7 bases at V and 0 bases at J, leaving 5 bases unmatched. Germline CDR1 is KGHDR and CDR2 is SFDVKD. The CDR3 totals 15 residues. CDR3 in amino acids: CATSEGQYSNQPQHF. In DNA form, the CDR3 reads TGTGCCACCAGCGAGGGACAGTATAGCAATCAGCCCCAGCATTTT.

The chain uses TRBV6-1 and TRBJ1-5, with a possible D match to TRBD1 (5 bases). CDR3 length equals 15 residues. CDR1 is MNHNS, CDR2 SASEGT, per germline. V lost 8 bases and J lost 1, with 15 bases in between. CDR3 loop: CASSPGDGSNQPQHF. Written as DNA, the CDR3 is TGTGCCAGCTCCCCGGGGGACGGGAGCAATCAGCCCCAGCATTTT.

This clonotype was counted a few times. The chain couples TRBV6-1 to TRBJ1-2, with D hard to call. Trimming pared 5 bases from V and 4 bases from J, leaving 17 bases between. CDR1 is MNHNS and CDR2 is SASEGT in the germline V gene. The CDR3 has 15 amino acids. The CDR3 DNA sequence: TGTGCCAGCAGTCAATCCAGGACGGTGATCTATGGCTACACCTTC. This translates into CASSQSRTVIYGYTF.

This clonotype was recorded many times. This rearrangement joins TRBV20-1 to TRBJ1-1; D unclear. Germline CDR1 and CDR2: DFQATT and SNEGSKA (reference sequence). Trimming shortened V by 5 bases and J by 1 base, and 14 bases separated the two germline ends. This CDR3 is built from 14 residues. The chain's CDR3 is CSARVWTENTEAFF. The CDR3 coding sequence is TGCAGTGCTCGGGTGTGGACGGAGAACACTGAAGCTTTCTTT.

The table lists this clonotype with many counts. This rearrangement joins TRBV19 to TRBJ2-7; D gene uncertain. This CDR3 contains 15 residues. Germline-derived CDR1 and CDR2 are LNHDA and SQIVND (reference sequence). The V end lost 3 bases, the J end lost 2 bases, and 14 bases lay between the germline ends. CDR3 sequence (DNA): TGTGCCAGTAGTATTGGTCCCACAGCAACCTACGAGCAGTACTTC. This translates into CASSIGPTATYEQYF.

The sample holds many counts of this clonotype. This rearrangement joins TRBV15 to TRBJ2-7; D gene uncertain. Deletions cut 0 bases from V and 0 bases from J, with 6 bases between. Germline V lookup: CDR1 LNHNV, CDR2 YYDKDF (reference sequence). The CDR3 length is 14 residues. CDR3 nucleotides: TGTGCCACCAGCAGAGACAGGAGCTCCTACGAGCAGTACTTC. It codes for CATSRDRSSYEQYF.

This clonotype was counted only a few times. This rearrangement joins TRBV6-1 to TRBJ2-5; no firm D call. Germline V gene sequence: CDR1 MNHNS, CDR2 SASEGT. The CDR3 covers 15 residues. Trimming removed 3 bases at V and 5 bases at J, with 16 bases between. CDR3 nucleotide sequence: TGTGCCAGCAGTGAGAATACTGTTCCCTCGGAGACCCAGTACTTC. As protein: CASSENTVPSETQYF.